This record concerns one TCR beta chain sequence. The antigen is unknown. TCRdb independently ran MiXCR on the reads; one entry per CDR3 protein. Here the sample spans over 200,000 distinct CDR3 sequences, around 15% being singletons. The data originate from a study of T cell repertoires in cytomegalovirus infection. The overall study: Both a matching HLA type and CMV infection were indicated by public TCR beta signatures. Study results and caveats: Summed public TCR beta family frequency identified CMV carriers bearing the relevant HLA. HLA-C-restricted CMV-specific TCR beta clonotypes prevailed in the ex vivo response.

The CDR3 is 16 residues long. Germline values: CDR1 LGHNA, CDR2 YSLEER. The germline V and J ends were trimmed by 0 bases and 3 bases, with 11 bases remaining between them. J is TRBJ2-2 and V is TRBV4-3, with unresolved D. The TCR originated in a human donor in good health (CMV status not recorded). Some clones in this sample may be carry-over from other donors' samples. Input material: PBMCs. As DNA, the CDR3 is TGCGCCAGCAGCCAAGATTTGGAAGGGTACACCGGGGAGCTGTTTTTT. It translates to CASSQDLEGYTGELFF.